The sequence of this T cell receptor beta chain was determined in a study of tumor-infiltrating lymphocytes in primary liver carcinoma (TCRdb year 2017). Broadly, across the study: The five patients, three men and two women aged 30 to 69 years, had hepatocellular carcinoma (four) or combined HCC and intrahepatic cholangiocarcinoma (one). The five patients had tumors of stage T1-T3 N0M0, with maximum diameters ranging from about 4 to 11 cm. Each sample produced about 3.5 to 8 million productive TCRbeta reads, and read depth showed no significant difference between tissue types. Across five regions of each liver tumor, along with adjacent normal tissue and blood, the study brought together TCRbeta repertoire sequencing, expression microarrays and whole-exome sequencing. TCRbeta repertoire sequencing covered roughly 35 specimens from 5 patients: some 25 tumor regions, 5 adjacent noncancerous liver tissues and 5 peripheral blood samples. The 25 or so tumor region samples were profiled with Agilent mRNA microarrays so that TCRbeta repertoire diversity could be related to the local molecular phenotype. Reproducibility between technical replicate repertoires was high, with correlation coefficients above 0.95 and mean shared-clone rates around 0.88. What the research found in general, with its limitations: Consistent with antigen-driven expansion, pairs of tumor regions showed higher repertoire overlap (mean roughly 35%) than either tumor-adjacent pairs (approximately 17%) or tumor-blood pairs (around 14%). Just about 7.5-24% of top clones turned up in all five regions of a tumor, which suggests spatial heterogeneity among tumor-infiltrating T cells. The study included only four to six patients, and the authors note findings should be validated in a larger study. A significantly larger repertoire fraction was made up by the top 250 clones in tumors than in blood (p = 0.039). Only the TCR beta chain was sequenced, so true repertoire diversity is likely underestimated because unpaired alpha chains were not captured. Since the samples were bulk and unsorted, there was no way to compare CD4+ and CD8+ T cell repertoires.

Total RNA and DNA were co-extracted without cell sorting from around 20-30 mg of bulk tissue using the AllPrep DNA/RNA mini kit. Between late 2015 and early 2016, a few patients in China with histopathologically diagnosed primary liver carcinoma had surgical resection. Chronic HBV infection was present in the patients, and the patients were treatment-naive at sampling. Each tumor was sampled at five spatially separated regions: the tumor centre plus the superior, inferior, left-lateral and right-lateral poles. Histological examination found more than 80% viable tumor cells in every tumor sample. Fresh tumor and adjacent tissue pieces were bisected, with one half stored in RNAlater at -80 degrees C and the other half sent for histology. This clonotype has just one count. Its antigen remains unidentified. The junction departs from the called germline gene at one end, perhaps through a read error. The CDR3 spans 16 residues, from the cysteine through the phenylalanine. CDR3 DNA is the only sequence kept; it has 48 bases, read in frame from the first base. CDR1 SGHAT and CDR2 FQNNGV are derived from the germline V gene.

TCRbeta-specific cDNA was reverse-transcribed from 500 to 550 ng total RNA using a constant-region primer and ProtoScript II reverse transcriptase. The TCRbeta libraries were prepared through three rounds of nested multiplex PCR following a slightly modified ARM-PCR procedure. Multiplex TRBV1-TRBV30 forward primers and a Cbeta reverse primer were used in the first two PCR rounds, each of which was run for approximately 10 cycles. Sample barcodes and Illumina adapters were attached in a final 25-cycle PCR using Deep VentR polymerase. Before sequencing, amplicons between 200 and 500 bp were purified from gel using a QIAquick gel extraction kit. TCRbeta amplicons were sequenced on an Illumina HiSeq 2500 with 250-bp paired-end reads. The published analysis was carried out like this. Quality trimming of reads was performed with Trimmomatic v0.33, and paired reads were merged with FLASH v1.2.11 so that full CDR3 sequences could be recovered. MiGEC v1.2.1b assigned V, D and J germline segments to the rearranged TCRbeta sequences. Clonotype statistics and Shannon-Wiener diversity indices were computed with VDJtools v1.0.0. To cut down on sampling bias, every analysis after diversity analysis relied on just the 250 most abundant clonotypes from each sample. The public reads were reprocessed in TCRdb via fastp at Q25 and MiXCR, keeping in-frame beta chains. Entries are consolidated by CDR3 protein sequence, retaining the most common genes and DNA. TCRdb's processing, not the authors', yielded these V and J calls. Counted in this sample were about 35,000 distinct CDR3 sequences; just under 75% of them appeared once. The ten largest clones take up roughly 15% of the sample.

The source of this sequence is a man aged 35 to 55 with primary liver carcinoma and hepatitis B virus infection. The material sequenced was liver tumor tissue from sampling region 4. Interpreted using the paper, the cell subset or site label stands for: tumor region T4, right-lateral pole. The sequence links TRBV11-2 to TRBJ2-3, and TRBD1 may be the D gene, going by 6 matching bases. Here is the DNA: TGTGTCAGCAACAGAAGAAGTACAGGGAACACGGATACGCAGTATTTT. The resulting protein is CVSNRRSTGNTDTQYF.